This T cell receptor beta chain is drawn from a study of CD8 T cells in ankylosing spondylitis. Whole-study results and caveats: Disease-linked clones reportedly showed significant enrichment in matched ankylosing spondylitis synovial fluid. Prior literature has documented some motif variants in synovial fluid and blood from reactive arthritis. Several highly homologous variants formed a TCR beta motif that appeared characteristic of ankylosing spondylitis blood.

At least ten counts were recorded for this clonotype. Its specificity is not known. As the method for making TCR beta libraries, quantitative 5'-RACE with molecular barcodes was used. In TCRdb, the 5' RACE reads were re-called with MiXCR into one record per CDR3 protein. The sample includes 120,000 or so distinct CDR3 sequences, around 13% of them seen just once. Germline CDR1 SGHDT, CDR2 YYEEEE. The V and J ends lost 3 bases and 1 base respectively, with 8 bases between them. The CDR3 has 14 amino acids. This sequence originates from a female donor with ankylosing spondylitis or in good health (not recorded which). The sequencing sample was made of blood, either unsorted or a sorted T cell fraction (not recorded which). The gene calls are TRBV5-6 and TRBJ2-1, with a tentative D call TRBD2 (5 bases). The CDR3 DNA is TGTGCCAGCAGCTCGGGGTGGTCCTACAATGAGCAGTTCTTC. It yields the protein CASSSGWSYNEQFF.